This T cell receptor (beta chain) was captured in a study of blood T cell repertoires in COVID-19. About the research overall: Material from acute and convalescent COVID-19 was sourced from the United States, Italy and Spain. The cDNA or gDNA used as material had been derived from T cells, B-cell-depleted T cells, or PBMCs.

As processed by the authors: Researchers report that nucleated cell counts were estimated from reference gene primer amplification. Clones were sequenced by immunoSEQ multiplex PCR, and TCRdb holds only the in-frame ones, with some missing. The DNA gave D and trimming, while V, J and clone size come from that table. This table holds 60,000 to 70,000 clones, approximately 92% found once. The J segment lost 5 bases and the V segment lost 5 bases, leaving 11 bases of the junction unmatched. The germline gives CDR1 MNHEY, CDR2 SVGAGI. The CDR3 is made up of 15 amino acids. V usage is TRBV6-5 and J usage is TRBJ1-1, with 7 bases identical to TRBD1. The specimen was peripheral blood. The origin of this receptor is a human donor with active COVID-19. The donor label of this sample is uncertain. CDR3 in DNA: TGTGCCAGCAGTCGGGACCTGGCAGGGGGGACTGAAGCTTTCTTT. Translation: CASSRDLAGGTEAFF.